The sequence of this TCR beta chain was determined in a study of Tregs in tolerant kidney transplant recipients. In the case of this clone: Antigen specificity is unknown.

The study's findings and limits: Biological reproducibility was not directly addressed in this study. Antigen-driven expansion was suggested because donor-specific Tregs expanded more than all Tregs in tolerant patients. Some patients' samples used different primers over time, so nucleotide sequences weren't comparable. The small number of patients limits these findings pending further validation.

In germline, CDR1 is SQVTM, CDR2 ANQGSEA. Trimming pared 4 bases from V and 2 bases from J, leaving 12 bases between. The CDR3 runs 14 residues. The protocol was immunoSEQ multiplex PCR, while the TCRdb copy is restricted to in-frame clones and leaves out a portion. The sample lists over 60,000 clones; around 90% were seen once. The specimen was CD4+ T cells from blood, collected before the transplant. The genes are TRBV29-1 and TRBJ1-5; TRBD1 might be the D (5 bases). This clonotype was obtained from a human donor who received a combined kidney and bone marrow transplant. CDR3 region: CSVATENGNQPQHF. In DNA form, the CDR3 reads TGCAGCGTTGCGACAGAAAACGGCAATCAGCCCCAGCATTTT.